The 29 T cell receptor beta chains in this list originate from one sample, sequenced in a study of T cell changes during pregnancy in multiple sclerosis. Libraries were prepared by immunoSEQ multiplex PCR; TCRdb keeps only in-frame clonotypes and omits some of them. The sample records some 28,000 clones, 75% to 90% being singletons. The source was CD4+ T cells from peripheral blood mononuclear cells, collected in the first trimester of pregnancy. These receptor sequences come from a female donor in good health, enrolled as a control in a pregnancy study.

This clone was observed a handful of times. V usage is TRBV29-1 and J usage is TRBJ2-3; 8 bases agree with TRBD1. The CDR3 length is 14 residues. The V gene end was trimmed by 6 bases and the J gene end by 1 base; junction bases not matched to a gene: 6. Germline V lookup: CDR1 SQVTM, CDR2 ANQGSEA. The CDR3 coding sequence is TGCAGCGTCGGAAGGACAGGGCGCACAGATACGCAGTATTTT. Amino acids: CSVGRTGRTDTQYF.

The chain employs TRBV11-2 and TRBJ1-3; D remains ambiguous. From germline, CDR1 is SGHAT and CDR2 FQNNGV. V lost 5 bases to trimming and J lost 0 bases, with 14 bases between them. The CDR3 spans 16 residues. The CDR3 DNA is TGTGCCAGCAGCCTACACTTCGACAACTCTGGAAACACCATATATTTT. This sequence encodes CASSLHFDNSGNTIYF.

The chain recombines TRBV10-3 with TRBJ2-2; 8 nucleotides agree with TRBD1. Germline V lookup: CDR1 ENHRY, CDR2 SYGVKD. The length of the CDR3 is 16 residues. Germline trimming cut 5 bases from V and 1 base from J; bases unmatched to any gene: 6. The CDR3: CAISTPGTGNTGELFF. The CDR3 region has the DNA TGTGCCATCAGTACACCCGGGACAGGGAACACCGGGGAGCTGTTTTTT.

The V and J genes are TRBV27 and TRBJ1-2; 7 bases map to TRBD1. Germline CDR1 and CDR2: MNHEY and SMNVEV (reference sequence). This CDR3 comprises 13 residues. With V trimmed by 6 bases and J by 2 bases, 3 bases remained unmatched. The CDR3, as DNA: TGTGCCAGCAGCCTGACAGGGAACTATGGCTACACCTTC. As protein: CASSLTGNYGYTF.

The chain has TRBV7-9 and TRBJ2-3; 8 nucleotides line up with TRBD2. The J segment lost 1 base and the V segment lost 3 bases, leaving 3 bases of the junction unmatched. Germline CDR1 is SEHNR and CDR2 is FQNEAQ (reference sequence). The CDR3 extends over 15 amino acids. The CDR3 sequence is CASSFAGGGTDTQYF. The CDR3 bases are TGTGCCAGCAGCTTCGCGGGGGGCGGCACAGATACGCAGTATTTT.

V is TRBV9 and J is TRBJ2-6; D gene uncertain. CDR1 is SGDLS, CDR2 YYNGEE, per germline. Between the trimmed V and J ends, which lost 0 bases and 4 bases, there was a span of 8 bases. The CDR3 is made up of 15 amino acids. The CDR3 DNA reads TGTGCCAGCAGCGTAGGCGGCTCCGGGGCCAACGTCCTGACTTTC. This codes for CASSVGGSGANVLTF.

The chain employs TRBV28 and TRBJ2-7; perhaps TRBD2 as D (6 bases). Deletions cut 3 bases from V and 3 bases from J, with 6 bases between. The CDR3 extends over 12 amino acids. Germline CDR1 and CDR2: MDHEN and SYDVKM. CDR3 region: CASSLGGYEQYF. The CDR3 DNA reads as TGTGCCAGCAGTTTGGGGGGCTACGAGCAGTACTTC.

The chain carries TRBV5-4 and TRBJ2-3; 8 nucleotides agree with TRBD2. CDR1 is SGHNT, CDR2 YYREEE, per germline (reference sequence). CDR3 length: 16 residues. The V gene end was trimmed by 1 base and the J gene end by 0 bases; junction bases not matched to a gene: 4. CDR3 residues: CASSLRLAPSTDTQYF. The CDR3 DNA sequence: TGTGCCAGCAGCTTGAGACTAGCGCCCAGCACAGATACGCAGTATTTT.

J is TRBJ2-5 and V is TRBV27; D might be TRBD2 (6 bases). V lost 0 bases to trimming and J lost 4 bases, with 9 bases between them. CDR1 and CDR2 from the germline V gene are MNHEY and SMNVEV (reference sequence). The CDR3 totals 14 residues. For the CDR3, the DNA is TGTGCCAGCAGTTTATCGAGGGGAGGAGAGACCCAGTACTTC. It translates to CASSLSRGGETQYF.

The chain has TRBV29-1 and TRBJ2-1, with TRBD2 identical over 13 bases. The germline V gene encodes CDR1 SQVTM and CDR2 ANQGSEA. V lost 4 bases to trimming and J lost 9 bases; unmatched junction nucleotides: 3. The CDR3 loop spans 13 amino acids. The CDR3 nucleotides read TGCAGCGTTGGGACTAGCGGGAGTGGTGAGCAGTTCTTC. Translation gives CSVGTSGSGEQFF.

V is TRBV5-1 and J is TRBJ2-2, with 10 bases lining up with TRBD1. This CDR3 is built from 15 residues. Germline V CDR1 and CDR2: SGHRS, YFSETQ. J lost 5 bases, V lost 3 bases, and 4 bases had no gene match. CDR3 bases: TGCGCCAGCAGCTGGGGACAGGGGAGAACCGGGGAGCTGTTTTTT. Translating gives CASSWGQGRTGELFF.

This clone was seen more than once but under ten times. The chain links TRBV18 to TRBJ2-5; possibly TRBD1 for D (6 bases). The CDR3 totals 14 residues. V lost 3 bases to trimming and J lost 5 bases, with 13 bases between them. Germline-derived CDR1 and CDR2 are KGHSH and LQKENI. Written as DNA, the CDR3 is TGTGCCAGCTCACCTTTGAAAGGGGGTGAGACCCAGTACTTC. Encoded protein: CASSPLKGGETQYF.

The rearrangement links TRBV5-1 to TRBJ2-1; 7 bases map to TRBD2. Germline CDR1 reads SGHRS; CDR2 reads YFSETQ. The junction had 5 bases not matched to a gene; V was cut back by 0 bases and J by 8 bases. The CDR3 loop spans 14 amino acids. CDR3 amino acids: CASSLGMGRDEQFF. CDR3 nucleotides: TGCGCCAGCAGCTTGGGTATGGGGAGGGATGAGCAGTTCTTC.

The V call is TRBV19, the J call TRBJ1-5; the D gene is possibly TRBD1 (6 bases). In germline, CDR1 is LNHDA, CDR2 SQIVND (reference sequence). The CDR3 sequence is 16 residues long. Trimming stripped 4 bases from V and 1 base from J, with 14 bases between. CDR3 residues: CASSTTQGVSNQPQHF. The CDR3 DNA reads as TGTGCCAGTAGTACTACACAGGGCGTAAGCAATCAGCCCCAGCATTTT. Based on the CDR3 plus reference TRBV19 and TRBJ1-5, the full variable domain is DGGITQSPKYLFRKEGQNVTLSCEQNLNHDAMYWYRQDPGQGLRLIYYSQIVNDFQKGDIAEGYSVSREKKESFPLTVTSAQKNPTAFYLCASSTTQGVSNQPQHFGDGTRLSIL.

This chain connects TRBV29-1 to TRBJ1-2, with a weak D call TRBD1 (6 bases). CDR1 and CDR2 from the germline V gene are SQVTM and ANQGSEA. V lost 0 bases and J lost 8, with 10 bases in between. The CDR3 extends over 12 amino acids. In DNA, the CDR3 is TGCAGCGTTGAAGATTCAGGGGCCGGCTACACCTTC. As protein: CSVEDSGAGYTF.

The CDR3 bases are TGTGCCAGCAGTTCTGGCGGGGTGCATTCTGGAAACACCATATATTTT. Protein sequence: CASSSGGVHSGNTIYF. The chain couples TRBV27 to TRBJ1-3, with D unclear. The germline CDR1 and CDR2 sequences are MNHEY and SMNVEV (reference sequence). V was clipped by 4 bases and J by 1 base, with 14 bases between them. The CDR3 loop spans 16 amino acids.

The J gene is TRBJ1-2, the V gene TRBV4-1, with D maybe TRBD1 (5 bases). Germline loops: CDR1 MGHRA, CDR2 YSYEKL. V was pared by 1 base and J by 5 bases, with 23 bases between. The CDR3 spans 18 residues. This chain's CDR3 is CASSQAVKSRQNFYGYTF. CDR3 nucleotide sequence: TGCGCCAGCAGCCAAGCCGTAAAGTCGAGACAGAACTTTTATGGCTACACCTTC.

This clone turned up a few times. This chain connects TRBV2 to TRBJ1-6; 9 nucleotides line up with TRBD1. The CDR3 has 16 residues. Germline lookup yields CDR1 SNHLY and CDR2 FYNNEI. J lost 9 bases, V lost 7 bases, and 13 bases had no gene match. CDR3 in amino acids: CASTRKQGALISPLHF. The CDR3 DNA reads TGTGCCAGCACTAGAAAACAGGGGGCGCTTATTTCACCCCTCCACTTT.

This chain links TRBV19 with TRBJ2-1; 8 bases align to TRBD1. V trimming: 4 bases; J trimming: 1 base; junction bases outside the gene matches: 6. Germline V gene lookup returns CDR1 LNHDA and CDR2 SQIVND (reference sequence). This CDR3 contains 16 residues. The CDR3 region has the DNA TGTGCCAGTAGTACCTTTGGGACAGGTTCCTACAATGAGCAGTTCTTC. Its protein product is CASSTFGTGSYNEQFF.

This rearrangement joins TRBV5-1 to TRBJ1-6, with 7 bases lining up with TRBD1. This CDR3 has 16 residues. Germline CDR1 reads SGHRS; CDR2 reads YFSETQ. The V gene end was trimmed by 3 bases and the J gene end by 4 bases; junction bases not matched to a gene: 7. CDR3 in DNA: TGCGCCAGCAGCTCCCGGGACAGAACTTATAATTCACCCCTCCACTTT. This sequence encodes CASSSRDRTYNSPLHF.

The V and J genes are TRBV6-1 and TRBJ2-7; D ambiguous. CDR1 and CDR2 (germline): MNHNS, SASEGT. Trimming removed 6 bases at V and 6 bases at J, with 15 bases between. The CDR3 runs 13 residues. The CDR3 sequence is CASRSSPGSEQYF. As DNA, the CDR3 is TGTGCCAGCAGAAGTAGTCCAGGATCCGAGCAGTACTTC.

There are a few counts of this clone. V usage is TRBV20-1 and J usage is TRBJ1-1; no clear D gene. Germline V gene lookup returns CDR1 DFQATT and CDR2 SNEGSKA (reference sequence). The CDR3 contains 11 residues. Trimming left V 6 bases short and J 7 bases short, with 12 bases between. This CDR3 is CSAGEPHEAFF. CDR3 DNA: TGCAGTGCCGGTGAACCTCATGAAGCTTTCTTT.

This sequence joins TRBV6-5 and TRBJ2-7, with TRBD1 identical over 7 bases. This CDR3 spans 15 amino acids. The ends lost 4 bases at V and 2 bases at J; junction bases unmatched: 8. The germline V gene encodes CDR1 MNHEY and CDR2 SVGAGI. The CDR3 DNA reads TGTGCCAGCAGTTTATCGGGACAGCTTACCTACGAGCAGTACTTC. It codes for CASSLSGQLTYEQYF.

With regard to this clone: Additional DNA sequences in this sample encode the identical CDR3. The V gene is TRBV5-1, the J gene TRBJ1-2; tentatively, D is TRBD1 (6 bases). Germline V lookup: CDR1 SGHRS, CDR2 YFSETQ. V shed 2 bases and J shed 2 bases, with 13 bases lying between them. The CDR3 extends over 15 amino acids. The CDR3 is CASSLAAGANYGYTF. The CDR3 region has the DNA TGCGCCAGCAGCTTAGCCGCGGGGGCCAACTATGGCTACACCTTC.

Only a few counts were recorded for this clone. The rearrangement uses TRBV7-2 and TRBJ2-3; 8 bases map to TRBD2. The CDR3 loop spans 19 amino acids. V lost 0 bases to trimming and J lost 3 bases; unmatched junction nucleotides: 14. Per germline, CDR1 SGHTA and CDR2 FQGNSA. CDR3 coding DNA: TGTGCCAGCAGCTTAGCACCCTGGGTGGGCGGGAGGTTTACAGATACGCAGTATTTT. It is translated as CASSLAPWVGGRFTDTQYF.

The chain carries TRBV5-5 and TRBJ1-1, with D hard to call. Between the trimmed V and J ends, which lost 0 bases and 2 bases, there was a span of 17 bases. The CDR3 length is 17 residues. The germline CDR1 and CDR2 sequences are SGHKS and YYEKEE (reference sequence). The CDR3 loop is CASSLDGVVEINTEAFF. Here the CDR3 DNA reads TGTGCCAGCAGCTTGGACGGGGTGGTAGAAATAAACACTGAAGCTTTCTTT. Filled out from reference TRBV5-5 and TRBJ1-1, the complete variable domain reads DAGVTQSPTHLIKTRGQQVTLRCSPISGHKSVSWYQQVLGQGPQFIFQYYEKEERGRGNFPDRFSARQFPNYSSELNVNALLLGDSALYLCASSLDGVVEINTEAFFGQGTRLTVV.

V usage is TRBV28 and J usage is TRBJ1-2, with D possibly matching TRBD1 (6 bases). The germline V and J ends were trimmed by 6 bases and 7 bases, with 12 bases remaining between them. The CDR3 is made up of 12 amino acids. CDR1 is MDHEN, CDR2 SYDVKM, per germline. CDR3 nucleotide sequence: TGTGCCAGCAGAGGGGGTCGGGGTGGCTACACCTTC. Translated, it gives CASRGGRGGYTF.

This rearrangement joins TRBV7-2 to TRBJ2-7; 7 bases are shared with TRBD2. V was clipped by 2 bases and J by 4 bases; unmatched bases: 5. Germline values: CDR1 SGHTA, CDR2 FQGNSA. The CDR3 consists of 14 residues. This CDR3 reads CASSLTGGGYEQYF. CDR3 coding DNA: TGTGCCAGCAGCTTAACGGGGGGAGGGTACGAGCAGTACTTC.

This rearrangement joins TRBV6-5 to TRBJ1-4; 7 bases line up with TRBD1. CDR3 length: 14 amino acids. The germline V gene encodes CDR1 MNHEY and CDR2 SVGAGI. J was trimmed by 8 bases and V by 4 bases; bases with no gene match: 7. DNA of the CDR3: TGTGCCAGCAGTTTTAGACAGGGTAGGGAAAAACTGTTTTTT. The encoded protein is CASSFRQGREKLFF.